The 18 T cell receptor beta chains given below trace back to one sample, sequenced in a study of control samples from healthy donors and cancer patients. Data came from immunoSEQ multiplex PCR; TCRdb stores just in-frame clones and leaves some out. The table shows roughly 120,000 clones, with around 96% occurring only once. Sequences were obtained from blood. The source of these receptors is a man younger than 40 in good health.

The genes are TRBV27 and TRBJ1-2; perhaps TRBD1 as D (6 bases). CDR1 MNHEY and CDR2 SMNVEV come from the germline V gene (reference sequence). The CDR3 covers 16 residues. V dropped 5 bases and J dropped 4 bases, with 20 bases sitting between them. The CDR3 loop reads CASSRGGVTGLYGYTF. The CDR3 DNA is TGTGCCAGCAGTAGGGGGGGCGTGACAGGTCTCTATGGCTACACCTTC.

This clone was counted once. The CDR3 region has the DNA TGTGCCAGCCGGATGGATGAGGCCTATGGCTACACCTTC. This codes for CASRMDEAYGYTF. The chain couples TRBV19 to TRBJ1-2, with unresolved D. The CDR3 loop spans 13 amino acids. Germline V gene data show CDR1 as LNHDA and CDR2 as SQIVND (reference sequence). V was shortened by 9 bases and J by 4 bases, with 15 bases between the two germline ends.

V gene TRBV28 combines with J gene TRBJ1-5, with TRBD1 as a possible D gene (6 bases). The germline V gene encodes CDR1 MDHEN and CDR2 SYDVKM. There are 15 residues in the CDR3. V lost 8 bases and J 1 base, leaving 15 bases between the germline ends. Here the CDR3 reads CASRKGGSSNQPQHF. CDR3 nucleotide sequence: TGTGCCAGCCGAAAGGGGGGATCAAGCAATCAGCCCCAGCATTTT. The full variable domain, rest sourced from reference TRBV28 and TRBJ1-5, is DVKVTQSSRYLVKRTGEKVFLECVQDMDHENMFWYRQDPGLGLRLIYFSYDVKMKEKGDIPEGYSVSREKKERFSLILESASTNQTSMYLCASRKGGSSNQPQHFGDGTRLSIL.

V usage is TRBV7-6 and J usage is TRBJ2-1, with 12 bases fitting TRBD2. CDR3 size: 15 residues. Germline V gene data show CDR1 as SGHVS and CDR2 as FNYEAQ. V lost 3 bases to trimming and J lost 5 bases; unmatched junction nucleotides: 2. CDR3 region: CASSFRLAGDNEQFF. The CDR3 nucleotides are TGTGCCAGCAGCTTCAGACTAGCGGGGGACAATGAGCAGTTCTTC.

The CDR3 nucleotides are TGTGCCAGCAGTTCGGTGGACGGGGACTACGAGCAGTACTTC. This encodes CASSSVDGDYEQYF. V usage is TRBV28 and J usage is TRBJ2-7, with a tentative D call TRBD2 (5 bases). V was cut by 4 bases and J by 3 bases, with 13 bases left in between. Germline V gene sequence: CDR1 MDHEN, CDR2 SYDVKM. CDR3 length: 14 amino acids.

For the CDR3, the DNA is TGTGCCAGTAGTGACAGGGGAAAGTCACCCCTCCACTTT. It specifies CASSDRGKSPLHF. V and J are TRBV19 and TRBJ1-6; 8 nucleotides agree with TRBD1. Germline CDR1 reads LNHDA; CDR2 reads SQIVND (reference sequence). Germline trimming cut 5 bases from V and 10 bases from J; bases unmatched to any gene: 4. The CDR3 contains 13 residues.

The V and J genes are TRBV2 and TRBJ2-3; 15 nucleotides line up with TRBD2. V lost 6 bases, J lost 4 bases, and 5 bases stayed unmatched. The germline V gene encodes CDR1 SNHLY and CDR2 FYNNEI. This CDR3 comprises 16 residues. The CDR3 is CASSPGLAGGADTQYF. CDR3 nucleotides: TGTGCCAGCAGCCCGGGACTAGCGGGGGGCGCAGATACGCAGTATTTT. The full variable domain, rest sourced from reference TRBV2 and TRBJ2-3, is EPEVTQTPSHQVTQMGQEVILRCVPISNHLYFYWYRQILGQKVEFLVSFYNNEISEKSEIFDDQFSVERPDGSNFTLKIRSTKLEDSAMYFCASSPGLAGGADTQYFGPGTRLTVL.

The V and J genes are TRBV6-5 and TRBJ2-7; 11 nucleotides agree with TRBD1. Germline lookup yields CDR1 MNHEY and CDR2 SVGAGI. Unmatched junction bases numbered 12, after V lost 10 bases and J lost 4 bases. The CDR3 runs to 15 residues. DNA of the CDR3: TGTGCCACGGAACGGACAGGGACAGGGGGATACGAGCAGTACTTC. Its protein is CATERTGTGGYEQYF.

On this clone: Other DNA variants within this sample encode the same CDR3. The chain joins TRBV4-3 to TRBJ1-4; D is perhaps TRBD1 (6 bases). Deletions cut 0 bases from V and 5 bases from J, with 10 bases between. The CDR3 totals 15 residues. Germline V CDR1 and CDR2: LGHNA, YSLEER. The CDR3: CASSQEGQGNEKLFF. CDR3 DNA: TGCGCCAGCAGCCAAGAGGGCCAGGGGAATGAAAAACTGTTTTTT.

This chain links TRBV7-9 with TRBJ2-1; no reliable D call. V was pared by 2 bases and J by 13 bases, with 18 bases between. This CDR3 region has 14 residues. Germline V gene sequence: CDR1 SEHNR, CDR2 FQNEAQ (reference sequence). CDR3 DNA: TGTGCCAGCAGCTTATTACTCGAATATCGGTCTCAGTTCTTC. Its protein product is CASSLLLEYRSQFF.

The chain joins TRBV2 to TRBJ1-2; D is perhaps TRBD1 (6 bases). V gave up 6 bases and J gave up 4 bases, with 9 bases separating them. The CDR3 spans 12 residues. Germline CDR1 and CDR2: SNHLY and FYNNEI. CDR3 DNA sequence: TGTGCCAGCAGGGAGACAGGCTATGGCTACACCTTC. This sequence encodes CASRETGYGYTF. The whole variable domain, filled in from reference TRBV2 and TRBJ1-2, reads EPEVTQTPSHQVTQMGQEVILRCVPISNHLYFYWYRQILGQKVEFLVSFYNNEISEKSEIFDDQFSVERPDGSNFTLKIRSTKLEDSAMYFCASRETGYGYTFGSGTRLTVV.

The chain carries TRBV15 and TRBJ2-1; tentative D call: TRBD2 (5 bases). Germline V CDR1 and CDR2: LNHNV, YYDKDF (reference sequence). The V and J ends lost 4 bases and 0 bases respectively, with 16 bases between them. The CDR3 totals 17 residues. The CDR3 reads CATSIYSPGSSYNEQFF. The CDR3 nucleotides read TGTGCCACCAGCATTTACTCTCCGGGGAGCTCCTACAATGAGCAGTTCTTC.

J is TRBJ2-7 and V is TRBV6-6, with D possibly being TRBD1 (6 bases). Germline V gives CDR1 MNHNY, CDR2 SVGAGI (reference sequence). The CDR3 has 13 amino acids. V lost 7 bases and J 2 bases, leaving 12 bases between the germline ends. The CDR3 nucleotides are TGTGCCAGCATTCGGGACAATCCCTACGAGCAGTACTTC. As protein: CASIRDNPYEQYF.

CDR3 sequence: CASSQVTTAQYF. CDR3 sequence (DNA): TGTGCCAGCAGCCAAGTTACTACGGCCCAGTACTTC. The V gene is TRBV3-1 (or the pseudogene TRBV3-2), the J gene TRBJ2-5; no clear D. The CDR3 extends over 12 amino acids. The V end lost 1 base, the J end lost 9 bases, and 9 bases lay between the germline ends. Germline assignment: CDR1 LGHDT and CDR2 YNNKEL (reference sequence).

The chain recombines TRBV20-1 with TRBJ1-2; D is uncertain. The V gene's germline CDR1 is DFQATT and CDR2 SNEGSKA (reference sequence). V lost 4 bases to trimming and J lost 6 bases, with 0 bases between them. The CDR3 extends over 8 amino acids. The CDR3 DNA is TGCAGTGCTAATGGCTACACCTTC. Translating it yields CSANGYTF.

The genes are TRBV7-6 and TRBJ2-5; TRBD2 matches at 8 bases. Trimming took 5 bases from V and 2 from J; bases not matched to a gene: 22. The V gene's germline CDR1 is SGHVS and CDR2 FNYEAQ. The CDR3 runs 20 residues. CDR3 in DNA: TGTGCCAGCAGCCCAACATTGGCCGGGGGGGAAACCCGAATTCAAGAGACCCAGTACTTC. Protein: CASSPTLAGGETRIQETQYF.

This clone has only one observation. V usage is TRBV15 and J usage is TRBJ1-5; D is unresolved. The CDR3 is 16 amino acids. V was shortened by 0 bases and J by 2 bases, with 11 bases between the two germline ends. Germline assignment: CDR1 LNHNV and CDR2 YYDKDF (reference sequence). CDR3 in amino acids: CATSRDGGLGNQPQHF. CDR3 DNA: TGTGCCACCAGCAGAGATGGAGGGTTGGGCAATCAGCCCCAGCATTTT.

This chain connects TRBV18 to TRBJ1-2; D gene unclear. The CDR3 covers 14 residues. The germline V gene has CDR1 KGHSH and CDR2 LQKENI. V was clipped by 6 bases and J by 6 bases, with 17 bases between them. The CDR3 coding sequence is TGTGCCAGCTCCCCCGGTTGGGAAAGAGATGGCTACACCTTC. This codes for CASSPGWERDGYTF.